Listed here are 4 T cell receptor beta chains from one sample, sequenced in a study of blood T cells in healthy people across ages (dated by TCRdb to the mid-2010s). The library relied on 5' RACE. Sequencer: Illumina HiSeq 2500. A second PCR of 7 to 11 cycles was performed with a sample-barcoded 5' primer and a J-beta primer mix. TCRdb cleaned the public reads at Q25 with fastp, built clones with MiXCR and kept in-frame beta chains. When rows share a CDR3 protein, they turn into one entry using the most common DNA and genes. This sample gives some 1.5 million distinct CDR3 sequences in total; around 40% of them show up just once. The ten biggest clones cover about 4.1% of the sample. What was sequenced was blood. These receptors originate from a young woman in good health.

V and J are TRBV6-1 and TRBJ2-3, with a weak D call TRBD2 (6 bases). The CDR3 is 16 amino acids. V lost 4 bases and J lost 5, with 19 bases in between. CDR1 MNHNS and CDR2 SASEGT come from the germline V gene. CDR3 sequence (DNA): TGTGCCAGCAGTGGTTTGGTTAGGAGGGCCCGAGATACGCAGTATTTT. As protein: CASSGLVRRARDTQYF.

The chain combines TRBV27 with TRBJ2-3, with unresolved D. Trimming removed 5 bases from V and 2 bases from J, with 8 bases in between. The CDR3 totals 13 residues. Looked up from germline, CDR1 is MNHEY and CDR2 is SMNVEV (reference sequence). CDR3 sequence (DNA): TGTGCCAGCAGTGTAAGGCCCACAGATACGCAGTATTTT. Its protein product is CASSVRPTDTQYF.

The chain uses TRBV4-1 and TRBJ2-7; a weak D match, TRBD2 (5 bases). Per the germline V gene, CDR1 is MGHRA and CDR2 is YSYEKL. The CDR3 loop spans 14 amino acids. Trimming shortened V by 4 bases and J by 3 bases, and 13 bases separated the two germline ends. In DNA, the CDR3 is TGCGCCAGCAGCCCCGCTCCCGGGGACTACGAGCAGTACTTC. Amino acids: CASSPAPGDYEQYF.

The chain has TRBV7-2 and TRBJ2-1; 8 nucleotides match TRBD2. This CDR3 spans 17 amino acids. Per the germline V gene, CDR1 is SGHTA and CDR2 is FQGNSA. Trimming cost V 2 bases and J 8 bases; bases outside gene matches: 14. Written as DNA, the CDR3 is TGTGCCAGCAGCTTACAATTTGGTAGCGGGAAGGTCGATGAGCAGTTCTTC. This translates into CASSLQFGSGKVDEQFF.